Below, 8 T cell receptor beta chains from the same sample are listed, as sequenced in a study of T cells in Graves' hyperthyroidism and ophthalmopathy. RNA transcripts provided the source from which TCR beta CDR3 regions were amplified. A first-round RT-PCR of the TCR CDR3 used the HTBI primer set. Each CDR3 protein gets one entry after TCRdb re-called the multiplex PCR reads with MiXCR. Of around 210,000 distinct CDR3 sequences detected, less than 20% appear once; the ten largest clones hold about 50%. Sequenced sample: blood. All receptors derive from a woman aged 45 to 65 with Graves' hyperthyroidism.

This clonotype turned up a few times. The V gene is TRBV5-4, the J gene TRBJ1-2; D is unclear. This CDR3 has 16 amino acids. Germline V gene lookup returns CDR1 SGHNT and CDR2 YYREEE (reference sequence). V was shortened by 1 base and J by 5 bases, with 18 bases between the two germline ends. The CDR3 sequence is CASSLSGWAADYGYTF. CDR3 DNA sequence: TGTGCCAGCAGCTTGTCAGGTTGGGCGGCCGATTATGGCTACACCTTC.

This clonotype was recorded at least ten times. CDR3 in amino acids: CASRGAMNTEAFF. The CDR3 nucleotides are TGTGCCAGCAGAGGGGCCATGAACACTGAAGCTTTCTTT. The chain employs TRBV7-3 and TRBJ1-1; maybe TRBD1 (5 bases). Germline CDR1 SGHTA, CDR2 FQGTGA. V was clipped by 6 bases and J by 0 bases, with 8 bases between them. The CDR3 covers 13 residues.

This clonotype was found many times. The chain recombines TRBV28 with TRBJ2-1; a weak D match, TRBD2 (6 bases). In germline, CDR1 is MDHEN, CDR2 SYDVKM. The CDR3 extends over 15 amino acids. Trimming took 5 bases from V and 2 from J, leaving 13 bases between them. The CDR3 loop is CASSRAGTPYNEQFF. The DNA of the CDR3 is TGTGCCAGCAGTAGGGCCGGGACTCCCTACAATGAGCAGTTCTTC.

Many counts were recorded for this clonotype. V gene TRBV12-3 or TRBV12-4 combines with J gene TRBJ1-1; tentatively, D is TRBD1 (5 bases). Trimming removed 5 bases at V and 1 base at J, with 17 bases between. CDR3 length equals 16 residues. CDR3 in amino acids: CASSNYGGGENTEAFF. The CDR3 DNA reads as TGTGCCAGCAGTAATTATGGTGGAGGGGAGAACACTGAAGCTTTCTTT.

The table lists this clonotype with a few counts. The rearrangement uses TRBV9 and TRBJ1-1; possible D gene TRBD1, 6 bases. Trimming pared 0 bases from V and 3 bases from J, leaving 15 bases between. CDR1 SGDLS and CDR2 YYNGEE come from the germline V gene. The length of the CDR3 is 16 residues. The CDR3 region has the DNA TGTGCCAGCAGCGTAGATGGGGGCTATCTGTACACTGAAGCTTTCTTT. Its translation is CASSVDGGYLYTEAFF.

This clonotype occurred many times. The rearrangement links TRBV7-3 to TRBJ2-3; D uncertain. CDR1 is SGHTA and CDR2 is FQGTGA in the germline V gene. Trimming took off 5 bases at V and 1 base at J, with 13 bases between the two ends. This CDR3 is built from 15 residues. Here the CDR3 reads CASSQYGIGTDTQYF. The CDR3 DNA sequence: TGTGCCAGCAGCCAGTACGGTATAGGCACAGATACGCAGTATTTT.

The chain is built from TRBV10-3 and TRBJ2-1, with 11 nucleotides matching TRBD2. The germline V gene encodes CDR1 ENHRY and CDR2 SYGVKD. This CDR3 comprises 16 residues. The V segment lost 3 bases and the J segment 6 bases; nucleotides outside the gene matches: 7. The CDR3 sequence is CAISDLAGGVGNEQFF. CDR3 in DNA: TGTGCCATCAGTGACCTAGCGGGAGGAGTAGGCAATGAGCAGTTCTTC.

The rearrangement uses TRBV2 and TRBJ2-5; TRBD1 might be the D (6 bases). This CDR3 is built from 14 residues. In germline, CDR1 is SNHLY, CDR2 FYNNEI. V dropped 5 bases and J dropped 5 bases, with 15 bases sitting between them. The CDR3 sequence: CASSWTVRGETQYF. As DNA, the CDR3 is TGTGCCAGCAGTTGGACAGTCCGAGGGGAGACCCAGTACTTC. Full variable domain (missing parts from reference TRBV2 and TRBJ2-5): EPEVTQTPSHQVTQMGQEVILRCVPISNHLYFYWYRQILGQKVEFLVSFYNNEISEKSEIFDDQFSVERPDGSNFTLKIRSTKLEDSAMYFCASSWTVRGETQYFGPGTRLLVL.